Following are 15 T cell receptor beta chains from one sample sequenced in a study of blood T cell repertoires in COVID-19 (dated by TCRdb to 2018 to 2021). The library was produced with the immunoSEQ multiplex PCR assay. TCRdb re-hosts the immuneACCESS table, in-frame sequences only. Its copies lack some clones; in the studies checked, an unresolved V gene accounts for under half of them, and the cause for the rest is not known. The table for this sample lists roughly 250,000 clones; approximately 86% of them were counted only once. 4.9% of the sample is in the top ten clones. The sample taken for sequencing was peripheral blood. These receptors were taken from an elderly woman with active or convalescent COVID-19.

The V gene is TRBV6-5, the J gene TRBJ2-1, with 9 bases fitting TRBD2. J was trimmed by 9 bases and V by 6 bases; bases with no gene match: 12. The germline gives CDR1 MNHEY, CDR2 SVGAGI. This CDR3 comprises 15 residues. The CDR3 loop is CASRLSGTSPSEQFF. The CDR3 DNA reads as TGTGCCAGCAGACTCTCCGGGACTAGCCCGAGTGAGCAGTTCTTC.

The chain is built from TRBV19 and TRBJ1-1; 9 bases map to TRBD1. The V and J ends lost 8 bases and 4 bases, in that order; junction bases with no gene match: 5. The germline gives CDR1 LNHDA, CDR2 SQIVND (reference sequence). The length of the CDR3 is 13 residues. Written as DNA, the CDR3 is TGTGCCAGTGCGGGACAGGGTGTCACTGAAGCTTTCTTT. This gives the protein CASAGQGVTEAFF.

The CDR3 bases are TGTGCCAGCAGTGACCACAGGGGTGGTCTCTACGAGCAGTACTTC. It codes for CASSDHRGGLYEQYF. The chain uses TRBV6-1 and TRBJ2-7; TRBD1 matches at 7 bases. The CDR3 contains 15 residues. V lost 3 bases and J lost 3; bases outside the gene matches: 8. Germline V gives CDR1 MNHNS, CDR2 SASEGT.

The chain combines TRBV7-2 with TRBJ1-2; D not certain. The V gene lost 7 bases and the J gene lost 2 bases, with 8 bases spanning the gap. From germline, CDR1 is SGHTA and CDR2 FQGNSA. The CDR3 covers 12 residues. Here the CDR3 DNA reads TGTGCCAGCACCCGACTGAACTATGGCTACACCTTC. It codes for CASTRLNYGYTF.

The chain couples TRBV6-1 to TRBJ1-2; unclear D gene. CDR3 length: 15 residues. The V gene's germline CDR1 is MNHNS and CDR2 SASEGT. Trimming shortened V by 2 bases and J by 0 bases, and 10 bases separated the two germline ends. The CDR3 DNA is TGTGCCAGCAGTGAAATTGTTAGAACTAACTATGGCTACACCTTC. This encodes CASSEIVRTNYGYTF.

The chain recombines TRBV7-9 with TRBJ2-4; 10 bases match TRBD1. The CDR3 consists of 15 residues. Germline V gives CDR1 SEHNR, CDR2 FQNEAQ (reference sequence). With V trimmed by 1 base and J by 8 bases, 5 bases remained unmatched. This CDR3 is CASSLGFGTGDIQYF. The CDR3, as DNA: TGTGCCAGCAGCTTAGGTTTCGGGACAGGGGACATTCAGTACTTC. The whole variable domain, remainder taken from reference TRBV7-9 and TRBJ2-4, is DTGVSQNPRHKITKRGQNVTFRCDPISEHNRLYWYRQTLGQGPEFLTYFQNEAQLEKSRLLSDRFSAERPKGSFSTLEIQRTEQGDSAMYLCASSLGFGTGDIQYFGAGTRLSVL.

This clone has just one count. The V and J genes are TRBV3-1 (or the pseudogene TRBV3-2) and TRBJ2-1; 12 bases align to TRBD2. This CDR3 has 16 residues. CDR1 and CDR2 from the germline V gene are LGHDT and YNNKEL (reference sequence). Trimming took 4 bases from V and 7 from J; bases not matched to a gene: 8. The CDR3 DNA sequence: TGTGCCAGCAGCCCGACTAGCGGGAGTGGGCGAAATGAGCAGTTCTTC. Translation gives CASSPTSGSGRNEQFF.

CDR3 protein: CASSQGPAELAKNIQYF. The CDR3, as DNA: TGTGCCAGCAGCCAAGGACCTGCGGAACTAGCCAAAAACATTCAGTACTTC. The chain employs TRBV3-1 (or the pseudogene TRBV3-2) and TRBJ2-4; unclear D gene. The CDR3 covers 17 residues. Germline CDR1 LGHDT, CDR2 YNNKEL (reference sequence). V lost 1 base to trimming and J lost 0 bases, with 13 bases between them.

The V and J genes are TRBV30 and TRBJ1-5; TRBD1 agrees at 7 bases. Germline V gives CDR1 GTSNPN, CDR2 SVGIG (reference sequence). The ends lost 0 bases at V and 4 bases at J; junction bases unmatched: 6. The CDR3 runs 15 residues. The CDR3 sequence is CAWSVRGQYNQPQHF. The CDR3 nucleotides read TGTGCCTGGAGTGTACGGGGACAGTATAATCAGCCCCAGCATTTT.

This sequence joins TRBV10-3 and TRBJ2-2; 12 nucleotides align to TRBD1. With 5 bases clipped from V and 6 bases from J, the junction kept 4 bases outside the gene matches. The germline V gene has CDR1 ENHRY and CDR2 SYGVKD. The CDR3 consists of 15 residues. As DNA, the CDR3 is TGTGCCATCAGTCAGGGACAGGGGGCATCCGGGGAGCTGTTTTTT. Translated: CAISQGQGASGELFF.

V is TRBV16 and J is TRBJ1-1; 9 bases agree with TRBD1. The V gene's germline CDR1 is KGHSY and CDR2 FQNENV. This CDR3 is built from 19 residues. Germline trimming cut 4 bases from V and 0 bases from J; bases unmatched to any gene: 15. CDR3 nucleotides: TGTGCCAGCAGCCGGTGGGACAGGGCGGGTGCAGAAATGAACACTGAAGCTTTCTTT. Translated, it gives CASSRWDRAGAEMNTEAFF.

This clone came up a few times. This chain joins TRBV18 and TRBJ1-6, with D unclear. CDR1 is KGHSH and CDR2 is LQKENI in the germline V gene. The CDR3 extends over 13 amino acids. V gave up 3 bases and J gave up 8 bases, with 8 bases separating them. CDR3 DNA: TGTGCCAGCTCACCTACCGAGGATTCACCCCTCCACTTT. Its translation: CASSPTEDSPLHF.

The chain has TRBV18 and TRBJ2-1; 10 nucleotides match TRBD2. The germline gives CDR1 KGHSH, CDR2 LQKENI. This CDR3 has 16 residues. The V gene end was trimmed by 0 bases and the J gene end by 7 bases; junction bases not matched to a gene: 6. For the CDR3, the DNA is TGTGCCAGCTCACCACCGAGCGGGGGGGCAGGGAATGAGCAGTTCTTC. Protein product: CASSPPSGGAGNEQFF.

This chain joins TRBV19 and TRBJ1-2, with a weak D call TRBD1 (5 bases). Germline CDR1 is LNHDA and CDR2 is SQIVND (reference sequence). This CDR3 is built from 14 residues. Trimming left V 5 bases short and J 2 bases short, with 12 bases between. CDR3 in amino acids: CASSLRQKNYGYTF. The CDR3 bases are TGTGCCAGTAGTCTCAGACAGAAAAACTATGGCTACACCTTC.

The rearrangement links TRBV5-6 to TRBJ1-2, with D possibly matching TRBD1 (5 bases). This CDR3 contains 15 residues. The V gene's germline CDR1 is SGHDT and CDR2 YYEEEE. Trimming shortened V by 3 bases and J by 2 bases, and 14 bases separated the two germline ends. As DNA, the CDR3 is TGTGCCAGCAGCTGGGGCCCGACAGCCAACTATGGCTACACCTTC. Amino acids: CASSWGPTANYGYTF.